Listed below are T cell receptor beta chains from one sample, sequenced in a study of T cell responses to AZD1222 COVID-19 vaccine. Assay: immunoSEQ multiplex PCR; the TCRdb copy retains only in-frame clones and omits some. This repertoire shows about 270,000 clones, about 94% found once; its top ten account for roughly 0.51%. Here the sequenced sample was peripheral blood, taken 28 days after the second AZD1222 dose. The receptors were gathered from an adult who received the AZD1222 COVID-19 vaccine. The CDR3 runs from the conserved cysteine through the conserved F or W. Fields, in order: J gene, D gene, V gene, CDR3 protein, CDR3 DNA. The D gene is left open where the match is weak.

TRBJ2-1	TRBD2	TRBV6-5	CASSYQLAGDIYEQFF	TGTGCCAGCAGTTACCAACTAGCGGGGGATATCTATGAGCAGTTCTTC
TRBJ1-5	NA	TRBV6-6	CASSFRAYSNQPQHF	TGTGCCAGCAGTTTTAGAGCCTATAGCAATCAGCCCCAGCATTTT
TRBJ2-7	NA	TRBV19	CASSIEPGLGYEQYF	TGTGCCAGTAGTATAGAGCCGGGACTTGGGTACGAGCAGTACTTC
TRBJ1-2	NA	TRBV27	CASSPLGGGYGYTF	TGTGCCAGCAGTCCCTTAGGGGGGGGGTATGGCTACACCTTC
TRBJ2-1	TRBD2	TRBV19	CASSTRRSGSNREQFF	TGTGCCAGTAGTACCCGCCGGAGCGGGAGCAATAGAGAGCAGTTCTTC
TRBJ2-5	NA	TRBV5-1	CASSLVEGRGTQYF	TGCGCCAGCAGCTTGGTGGAGGGGCGTGGGACCCAGTACTTC
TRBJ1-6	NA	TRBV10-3	CAIRDSRSGSPLHF	TGTGCCATCAGGGACAGCCGCTCTGGTTCACCCCTCCACTTT
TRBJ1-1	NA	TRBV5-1	CASSPLGGNTEAFF	TGCGCCAGCAGCCCACTTGGGGGGAACACTGAAGCTTTCTTT
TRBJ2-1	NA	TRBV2	CASSEARTFRRFF	TGTGCCAGCAGTGAAGCGAGGACGTTTAGGCGATTCTTC
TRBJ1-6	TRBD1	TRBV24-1	CATSDFGTGTSPLHF	TGTGCCACCAGTGACTTCGGGACAGGGACTTCACCCCTCCACTTT
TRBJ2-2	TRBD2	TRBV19	CASTRGGDTGELFF	TGTGCCAGTACCCGCGGGGGAGACACCGGGGAGCTGTTTTTT